The present T cell receptor beta chain was sequenced within a study of T cells after yellow fever vaccination. Study observations and caveats: The CD4 and CD8 compartments had a small share of their clonotypes in common. Re-detected after boosting: most primary clones, about 96% of CD4 and about 89% of CD8.

Trimming shortened V by 1 base and J by 10 bases, and 4 bases separated the two germline ends. This CDR3 has 11 amino acids. Germline assignment: CDR1 LGHNA and CDR2 YSLEER. TCRdb redid the calling of the 5' RACE reads with MiXCR, one entry per CDR3 protein. This sample yields about 85,000 distinct CDR3 sequences, of which approximately 12% are seen a single time; about 22% belongs to the top ten. The receptor was derived from a man aged 18-30 years who received the YFV17D yellow fever vaccine. J is TRBJ1-4 and V is TRBV4-3; unclear D gene. Material: CD8+ T cells not binding an NS4B(214-222) dextramer, sorted from PBMCs, obtained less than 25 days after the first yellow fever vaccination. In DNA, the CDR3 is TGCGCCAGCAGCCAAGGCGGAAAACTGTTTTTT. Translation: CASSQGGKLFF.